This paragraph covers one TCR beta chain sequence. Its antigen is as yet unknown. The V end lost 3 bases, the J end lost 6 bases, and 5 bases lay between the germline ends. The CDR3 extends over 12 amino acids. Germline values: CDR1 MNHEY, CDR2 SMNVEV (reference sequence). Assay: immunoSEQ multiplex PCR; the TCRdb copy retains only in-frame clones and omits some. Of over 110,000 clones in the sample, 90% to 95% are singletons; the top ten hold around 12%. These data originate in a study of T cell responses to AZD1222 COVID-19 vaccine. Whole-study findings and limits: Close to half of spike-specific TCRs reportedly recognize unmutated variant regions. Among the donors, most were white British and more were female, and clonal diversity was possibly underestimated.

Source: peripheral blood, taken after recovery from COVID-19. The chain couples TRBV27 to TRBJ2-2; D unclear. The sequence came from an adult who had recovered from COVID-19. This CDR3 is CASSFHPGELFF. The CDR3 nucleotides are TGTGCCAGCAGTTTTCATCCCGGGGAGCTGTTTTTT.